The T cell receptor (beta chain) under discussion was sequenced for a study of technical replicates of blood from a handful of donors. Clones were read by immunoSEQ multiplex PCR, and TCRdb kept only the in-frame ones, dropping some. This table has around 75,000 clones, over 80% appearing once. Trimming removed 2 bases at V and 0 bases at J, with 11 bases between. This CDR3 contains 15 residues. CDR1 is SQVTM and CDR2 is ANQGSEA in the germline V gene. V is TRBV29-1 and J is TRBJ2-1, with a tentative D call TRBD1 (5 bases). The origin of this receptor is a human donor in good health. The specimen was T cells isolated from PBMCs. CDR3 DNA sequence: TGCAGCGTTGAATTTCAGGGTAGCTCCTACAATGAGCAGTTCTTC. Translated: CSVEFQGSSYNEQFF.